This is a list of T cell receptor beta chains from one sample in a study of T cell changes during pregnancy in multiple sclerosis. The assay was immunoSEQ multiplex PCR, and TCRdb's table has in-frame clones only and misses some. The sample consists of over 30,000 clones, around 90% of them appearing once. The source was CD8+ T cells from peripheral blood mononuclear cells, collected in the third trimester of pregnancy. The source is a female donor with multiple sclerosis, enrolled in a pregnancy study. CDR3s include the opening cysteine and the closing phenylalanine or tryptophan. A D gene is named only where the DNA matches it firmly. Only some rows state a clone size, as once, few, many or a class for expanded clones.

clone_size	v_call	j_call	d_call	cdr3_aa	cdr3_nt
-	TRBV9	TRBJ2-2	TRBD2	CASSDGLAGGGIPGELFF	TGTGCCAGCAGTGACGGACTAGCGGGGGGCGGGATCCCCGGGGAGCTGTTTTTT
-	TRBV25-1	TRBJ1-3	TRBD1	CASRAPGTGSSSGNTIYF	TGTGCCAGCAGAGCCCCCGGGACAGGCTCTTCTTCTGGAAACACCATATATTTT
-	TRBV9	TRBJ2-2	TRBD1	CASSVGDRVNTGELFF	TGTGCCAGCAGCGTAGGGGACAGGGTGAACACCGGGGAGCTGTTTTTT
once	TRBV11-2	TRBJ2-3	TRBD2	CASSNGKRGVSTDTQYF	TGTGCCAGCAGCAACGGGAAGCGGGGGGTTAGCACAGATACGCAGTATTTT
-	TRBV7-3	TRBJ2-1	TRBD2	CASSFFAGEYNEQFF	TGTGCCAGCAGCTTTTTTGCGGGGGAATACAATGAGCAGTTCTTC
-	TRBV6-5	TRBJ2-7	TRBD1	CATKGGTGGDEQYF	TGTGCCACCAAGGGGGGGACAGGGGGCGACGAGCAGTACTTC
-	TRBV2	TRBJ1-1	-	CASSDLNKNTEAFF	TGTGCCAGCAGTGACCTCAACAAGAACACTGAAGCTTTCTTT
-	TRBV18	TRBJ1-1	-	CASSPPTVMNTEAFF	TGTGCCAGCTCACCCCCGACAGTTATGAACACTGAAGCTTTCTTT
-	TRBV7-3	TRBJ1-2	-	CASSLTGDYGYTF	TGTGCCAGCAGCTTAACAGGAGACTATGGCTACACCTTC
-	TRBV19	TRBJ1-5	TRBD1	CASRNRGNSNQPQHF	TGTGCCAGTAGAAACAGGGGGAATAGCAATCAGCCCCAGCATTTT
-	TRBV7-6	TRBJ2-1	TRBD2	CASTPGLDFYNEQFF	TGTGCCAGCACCCCGGGACTAGATTTCTACAATGAGCAGTTCTTC
-	TRBV5-5	TRBJ1-6	-	CASSLRTSGESSYNSPLHF	TGTGCCAGCAGCTTACGGACATCGGGGGAGAGCTCCTATAATTCACCCCTCCACTTT
-	TRBV6-1	TRBJ2-1	TRBD1	CASSEARGLGTNNEQFF	TGTGCCAGCAGTGAAGCTAGGGGGCTGGGAACAAACAATGAGCAGTTCTTC
-	TRBV6-1	TRBJ2-5	TRBD1	CASNLYRGQSETQYF	TGTGCCAGCAATCTATACAGGGGGCAATCGGAGACCCAGTACTTC
-	TRBV18	TRBJ2-3	-	CASSPGPVDTQYF	TGTGCCAGCTCACCAGGGCCCGTAGATACGCAGTATTTT
-	TRBV6-4	TRBJ1-1	-	CASSVGENTEAFF	TGTGCCAGCAGTGTGGGAGAGAACACTGAAGCTTTCTTT
-	TRBV4-3	TRBJ2-7	TRBD1	CASSQGQGDAYEQYF	TGCGCCAGCAGCCAAGGGCAGGGGGATGCCTACGAGCAGTACTTC
-	TRBV9	TRBJ1-1	-	CASSAPPRTEAFF	TGTGCCAGCAGCGCCCCCCCTCGGACTGAAGCTTTCTTT
-	TRBV29-1	TRBJ1-1	-	CSVGGLSANTEAFF	TGCAGCGTTGGGGGACTAAGTGCGAACACTGAAGCTTTCTTT
-	TRBV27	TRBJ1-6	-	CASSLEGSRNSPLHF	TGTGCCAGCAGTTTAGAGGGCAGCCGAAATTCACCCCTCCACTTT
-	TRBV27	TRBJ2-3	TRBD2	CASTRLAGTDTQYF	TGTGCCAGCACCCGACTAGCGGGCACAGATACGCAGTATTTT
-	TRBV29-1	TRBJ2-1	-	CSVEDSGGEQFF	TGCAGCGTTGAAGATAGCGGTGGTGAGCAGTTCTTC
-	TRBV4-1	TRBJ1-3	-	CASSPPWRSSGNTIYF	TGCGCCAGCAGCCCACCGTGGAGGAGCTCTGGAAACACCATATATTTT
-	TRBV4-3	TRBJ1-6	TRBD1	CASSQEWTGTGPSPLHF	TGCGCCAGCAGCCAAGAATGGACCGGGACAGGGCCTTCACCCCTCCACTTT